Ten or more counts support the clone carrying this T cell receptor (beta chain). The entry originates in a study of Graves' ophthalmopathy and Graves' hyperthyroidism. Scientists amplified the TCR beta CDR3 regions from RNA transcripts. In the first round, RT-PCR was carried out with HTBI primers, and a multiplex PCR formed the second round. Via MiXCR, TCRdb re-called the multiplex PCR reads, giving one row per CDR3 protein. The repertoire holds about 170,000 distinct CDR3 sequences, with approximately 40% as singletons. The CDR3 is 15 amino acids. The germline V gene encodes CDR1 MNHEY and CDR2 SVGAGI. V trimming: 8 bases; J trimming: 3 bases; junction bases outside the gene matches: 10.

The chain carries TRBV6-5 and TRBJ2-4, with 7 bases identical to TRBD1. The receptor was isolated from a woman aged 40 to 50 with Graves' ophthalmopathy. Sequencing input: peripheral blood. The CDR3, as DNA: TGTGCCAGCTTACCGGGACAGTGGGGCAAAAACATTCAGTACTTC. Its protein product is CASLPGQWGKNIQYF.